Below, one T cell receptor (beta chain) is given with its context. Its antigen is still unknown. The sample originates from a study of cytomegalovirus exposure and HLA in healthy donors. Broader study findings: On later analysis, the bulk of CMV-associated TCR beta chains appeared to be HLA-restricted. It was reportedly the case that the classifier diagnosed cytomegalovirus status with high specificity and sensitivity.

With 60 Vbeta and 13 Jbeta primers, the PCR was carried out. Per the original methods: The count from a later analysis was some 80 million unique TCR beta chains, some 11 million of them shared. The method was immunoSEQ multiplex PCR; TCRdb's version includes in-frame clones alone and lacks a portion of them. V, J and clone size reflect that table, while D and trimming were determined from the DNA. The sample contains about 160,000 clones, almost 80% of which appear only once. Sequenced material: PBMCs. This clonotype was sampled from a woman aged 45 to 65 in good health and CMV-seronegative.

Written as DNA, the CDR3 is TGTGCCAGCAGTTTTTGGCAGAGCGCGAACACCGGGGAGCTGTTTTTT. It yields the protein CASSFWQSANTGELFF. The rearrangement uses TRBV28 and TRBJ2-2, with unresolved D. Germline lookup yields CDR1 MDHEN and CDR2 SYDVKM. V was pared by 3 bases and J by 0 bases, with 11 bases between. This CDR3 has 16 residues.